The rows below give T cell receptor beta chains drawn from one sample of a study of shared clonotypes between healthy human individuals. Sequencing was performed with immunoSEQ multiplex PCR; in TCRdb, only in-frame clones are kept and a portion is missing. The data contain around 690,000 clones, 90% of them singletons. What was sequenced was memory CD8+ T cells from PBMCs. The receptors stem from a man aged 18-30 years in good health. Some clones in this sample may be carry-over from other donors' samples. Each CDR3 is given with its conserved first and last residue. The D gene is left open where the match is weak. Clone size is shown for a subset of rows, as once, few, many or a class of expanded clone.

d_call	j_call	v_call	clone_size	cdr3_nt	cdr3_aa
-	TRBJ2-1	TRBV28	-	TGTGCCAGCAGTATTCTCCCACCGTACAGGGACGGAAATGAGCAGTTCTTC	CASSILPPYRDGNEQFF
TRBD1	TRBJ2-7	TRBV28	-	TGTGCCAGCAGTTTCGGTGGACAGGGGCTCACCTACGAGCAGTACTTC	CASSFGGQGLTYEQYF
-	TRBJ2-7	TRBV5-8	-	TGTGCCAGCAGCTTTGGAGGCGAGGACTACGAGCAGTACTTC	CASSFGGEDYEQYF
-	TRBJ2-2	TRBV7-8	-	TGTGCCAGCGGGGATAGCCCTGAGGTAGCTCGGGGGGAGCTGTTTTTT	CASGDSPEVARGELFF
-	TRBJ2-6	TRBV28	-	TGTGCCAGCAGTGGGGGTGAGGTCTCTGGGGCCAACGTCCTGACTTTC	CASSGGEVSGANVLTF
-	TRBJ2-7	TRBV14	-	TGTGCCAGCAGCCACCTCTCCTACGAGCAGTACTTC	CASSHLSYEQYF
-	TRBJ1-5	TRBV2	-	TGTGCCAGCAGGCCAGGGTATAGCAATCAGCCCCAGCATTTT	CASRPGYSNQPQHF
-	TRBJ1-1	TRBV5-1	once	TGCGCCAGCAGCTTAATAGTTTCTGGGGATGAAGCTTTCTTT	CASSLIVSGDEAFF
-	TRBJ2-7	TRBV30	-	TGTGCCTGGAGTTACTCCGCTAATGAGCAGTACTTC	CAWSYSANEQYF
TRBD1	TRBJ2-1	TRBV23-1	-	TGCGCCAGCAGTCATCAGGGACAGAACAATGAGCAGTTCTTC	CASSHQGQNNEQFF
-	TRBJ1-4	TRBV5-4	-	TGTGCCAGCAGCGGGTATCCGGCAACTAATGAAAAACTGTTTTTT	CASSGYPATNEKLFF
-	TRBJ1-5	TRBV19	-	TGTGCCAGTAGAGACACAAGGTCGGATCAGCCCCAGCATTTT	CASRDTRSDQPQHF
TRBD1	TRBJ2-7	TRBV27	-	TGTGCCAGCAGTTCAGGGACAGGGGCGTCCTACGAGCAGTACTTC	CASSSGTGASYEQYF
-	TRBJ1-5	TRBV13	-	TGTGCCAGCAGCATCCAGGGGAATAGCAATCAGCCCCAGCATTTT	CASSIQGNSNQPQHF
TRBD2	TRBJ2-7	TRBV25-1	-	TGTGCCAGCAGGGGGGGGGAGCCTCCCTACGAGCAGTACTTC	CASRGGEPPYEQYF
-	TRBJ2-1	TRBV27	-	TGTGCCAGCAGCCCCCTTTCGAGGGAGGCCTACAATGAGCAGTTCTTC	CASSPLSREAYNEQFF
-	TRBJ2-2	TRBV27	-	TGTGCCAGCACGCTATATACGGGCACCGGGGAGCTGTTTTTT	CASTLYTGTGELFF
-	TRBJ2-5	TRBV2	once	TGTGCCAGCAGTCCCCTAGGGGAGGGGGTAGGGGAGACCCAGTACTTC	CASSPLGEGVGETQYF
-	TRBJ1-3	TRBV28	-	TGTGCCAGCAGCCACAGGGGAAACACCATATATTTT	CASSHRGNTIYF
-	TRBJ2-3	TRBV7-9	-	TGTGCCAGCAGCTCCATCACCATTAGCACAGATACGCAGTATTTT	CASSSITISTDTQYF
-	TRBJ1-1	TRBV7-2	-	TGTGCCAGCAGCCGCGACGAGGGGCTGTTGACTGAAGCTTTCTTT	CASSRDEGLLTEAFF
-	TRBJ2-7	TRBV6-1	-	TGTGCCAGCGTCGGGACCGGGCTCTACGAGCAGTACTTC	CASVGTGLYEQYF
TRBD2	TRBJ2-3	TRBV13	-	TGTGCCAGCAGCTTGGTTCAGGGACTAGCGGCCGGCGGGCCCGATACGCAGTATTTT	CASSLVQGLAAGGPDTQYF
TRBD2	TRBJ2-1	TRBV27	-	TGTGCCAGCAGTTTGGGACTACCTGTCCTTAATGAGCAGTTCTTC	CASSLGLPVLNEQFF
-	TRBJ2-7	TRBV5-5	-	TGTGCCAGCAGCTGGACAGAGTACGAGCAGTACTTC	CASSWTEYEQYF
TRBD1	TRBJ2-1	TRBV7-9	-	TGTGCCAGCAGCCCAGGGGACAGCCTCCCCTCCTACAATGAGCAGTTCTTC	CASSPGDSLPSYNEQFF
-	TRBJ2-6	TRBV5-6	-	TGTGCCAGCAGCTCCTTTGGGGCCAACGTCCTGACTTTC	CASSSFGANVLTF
TRBD2	TRBJ2-1	TRBV2	-	TGTGCCAGCAGTGCGTTAGCGGGAGGGAAAATCAATGAGCAGTTCTTC	CASSALAGGKINEQFF
TRBD2	TRBJ2-7	TRBV4-3	once	TGCGCCAGCAGCCAAGGGTCCGGACTAGCACACGAGCAGTACTTC	CASSQGSGLAHEQYF
-	TRBJ2-5	TRBV7-9	-	TGTGCCAGCAGCTTTGGGCGCACAGCCGGGGAGACCCAGTACTTC	CASSFGRTAGETQYF
TRBD1	TRBJ2-5	TRBV5-6	-	TGTGCCAGCAGCTTGGAGCGTGGGACAGGGGGCCTCGGGGAGACCCAGTACTTC	CASSLERGTGGLGETQYF
-	TRBJ2-3	TRBV25-1	-	TGTGCCAGCAGTGAATATGGGCAGGGATTAGATACGCAGTATTTT	CASSEYGQGLDTQYF
-	TRBJ2-1	TRBV29-1	few	TGCAGCGAGGGATCCTTAGGGGGGAGCGATGAGCAGTTCTTC	CSEGSLGGSDEQFF
-	TRBJ2-1	TRBV27	-	TGTGCCAGCAGTCCCCCGACTTTGTACAATGAGCAGTTCTTC	CASSPPTLYNEQFF
-	TRBJ2-2	TRBV11-2	-	TGTGCCAGCAGCTTACTTGTTACGTCGAACACCGGGGAGCTGTTTTTT	CASSLLVTSNTGELFF
-	TRBJ2-4	TRBV2	-	TGTGCCAGCCTCCGGGACCCGAGGAACATTCAGTACTTC	CASLRDPRNIQYF
-	TRBJ2-1	TRBV14	once	TGTGCCAGCAGCCAAGGAGTCGGGGTGGGCTCCTACAATGAGCAGTTCTTC	CASSQGVGVGSYNEQFF
-	TRBJ1-1	TRBV4-3	-	TGCGCCAGCAGCCAAGATTGGGGGGTCGGGAGCACTGAAGCTTTCTTT	CASSQDWGVGSTEAFF
-	TRBJ1-1	TRBV6-6	-	TGTGCCAGCAGTTACGGGGGCGCGAGGACTGAAGCTTTCTTT	CASSYGGARTEAFF
TRBD2	TRBJ2-2	TRBV7-3	-	TGTGCCAGCAGCCGGCGTGCGGCTAGCGGGAGACTACTTTGGGGCACCGGGGAGCTGTTTTTT	CASSRRAASGRLLWGTGELFF
TRBD1	TRBJ2-3	TRBV5-8	-	TGTGCCAGCAGCACAACCCCAGGGGGCGCAACAGATACGCAGTATTTT	CASSTTPGGATDTQYF
-	TRBJ2-5	TRBV7-8	-	TGTGCCAGCAGCTCCCGAGGAGGGGGGGGGCAAGAGACCCAGTACTTC	CASSSRGGGGQETQYF
-	TRBJ1-2	TRBV6-5	-	TGTGCCAGCAGTTACTCGATGTGGGATGGCTACACCTTC	CASSYSMWDGYTF
-	TRBJ1-5	TRBV9	many	TGTGCCAGCAGTGAAGAAGGGGCTCAGCCCCAGCATTTT	CASSEEGAQPQHF
-	TRBJ1-3	TRBV9	-	TGTGCCAGCAGCTACCCCGCAGGCGTCTCTGGAAACACCATATATTTT	CASSYPAGVSGNTIYF